Shown below are 29 T cell receptor beta chains from a single sample sequenced in a study of vaccination and CD4 T cells after COVID-19. The Oncomine TCR Beta short-read assay sequenced DNA from cultured CD4+ T cells. TCRdb reanalysed the PCR reads using MiXCR and keeps one entry per CDR3 protein. The data hold fewer than 9,500 distinct CDR3 sequences, with about 55% observed a single time. Treatment described: roughly 11-day PBMC culture with coronavirus spike peptide pools or control peptides (ViraFEST assay). These receptors are not linked to any known antigen. Sequenced: CD4+ T cells from blood, cultured in vitro. The receptors come from a human donor who had recovered from COVID-19.

The gene calls are TRBV30 and TRBJ2-7; 7 nucleotides line up with TRBD2. The junction had 8 bases not matched to a gene; V was cut back by 7 bases and J by 2 bases. This CDR3 is 13 amino acids long. Germline CDR1 is GTSNPN and CDR2 is SVGIG (reference sequence). The DNA of the CDR3 is TGTGCCTACTCGATGGGGGGGGCCTACGAGCAGTACTTC. Amino acids: CAYSMGGAYEQYF.

The CDR3 DNA sequence: TGTGCCAGCAGTTTAGTCGGGGGCCAGCCCCAGCATTTT. Its translation is CASSLVGGQPQHF. The V and J genes are TRBV12-3 or TRBV12-4 and TRBJ1-5; D perhaps matches TRBD1 (6 bases). The V end was cut by 1 base, the J end by 7 bases, with 8 bases between. This CDR3 is 13 amino acids long.

As regards this clonotype: One junction end disagrees with the germline gene, perhaps due to a read error. This sequence joins TRBV7-9 and TRBJ1-2; TRBD1 is a possible D gene (6 bases). This CDR3 spans 13 amino acids. Looked up from germline, CDR1 is SEHNR and CDR2 is FQNEAQ (reference sequence). The CDR3 spells CASSQPGGGGDSF. The CDR3 DNA reads TGTGCCAGCAGCCAACCTGGGGGAGGGGGGGACTCCTTC.

The rearrangement joins TRBV2 to TRBJ2-7; TRBD1 might be the D (6 bases). CDR3 length: 12 amino acids. The V gene lost 6 bases and the J gene lost 6 bases, with 12 bases spanning the gap. Germline CDR1 SNHLY, CDR2 FYNNEI. The CDR3 DNA is TGTGCCAGCAGCGTGACAGGCCGCGAGCAGTACTTC. This translates into CASSVTGREQYF.

This clonotype has just a few counts. The gene calls are TRBV19 and TRBJ1-6; D uncertain. V lost 7 bases and J 3 bases, leaving 10 bases between the germline ends. The CDR3 spans 14 residues. CDR1 LNHDA and CDR2 SQIVND come from the germline V gene (reference sequence). The CDR3 sequence is CASKWASYNSPLHF. The CDR3 DNA reads as TGTGCCAGTAAATGGGCCAGCTATAATTCACCCCTCCACTTT.

This clonotype was detected a few times. The V call is TRBV5-4, the J call TRBJ2-3, with 8 bases lining up with TRBD2. Germline CDR1 SGHNT, CDR2 YYREEE (reference sequence). CDR3 length: 18 amino acids. With 4 bases clipped from V and 4 bases from J, the junction kept 17 bases outside the gene matches. CDR3: CASSRGERRGAPSDTQYF. CDR3 bases: TGTGCCAGCAGCCGAGGGGAGCGGCGGGGGGCCCCGTCAGATACGCAGTATTTT.

This clonotype was seen more than once but under ten times. The V call is TRBV5-1, the J call TRBJ2-7, with 10 positions matching TRBD1. V lost 5 bases to trimming and J lost 3 bases; unmatched junction nucleotides: 14. Germline V gene sequence: CDR1 SGHRS, CDR2 YFSETQ. This CDR3 has 17 residues. The chain's CDR3 is CASRPPRAGQGHYEQYF. DNA for the CDR3: TGCGCCAGCAGGCCACCCAGGGCGGGACAGGGGCACTACGAGCAGTACTTC.

The chain recombines TRBV6-1 with TRBJ1-4; no definite D call. Germline lookup yields CDR1 MNHNS and CDR2 SASEGT. Deletions cut 4 bases from V and 6 bases from J, with 12 bases between. This CDR3 comprises 14 residues. The chain's CDR3 is CASSGPTSHEKLFF. CDR3 nucleotide sequence: TGTGCCAGCAGTGGCCCCACATCTCATGAAAAACTGTTTTTT.

The V call is TRBV27, the J call TRBJ1-5, with unresolved D. The CDR3 loop spans 12 amino acids. Trimming stripped 8 bases from V and 3 bases from J, with 8 bases between. Germline V CDR1 and CDR2: MNHEY, SMNVEV (reference sequence). CDR3 bases: TGTGCCAGCGGATCCAACAATCAGCCCCAGCATTTT. It yields the protein CASGSNNQPQHF.

This chain connects TRBV20-1 to TRBJ1-2; 12 nucleotides line up with TRBD1. Unmatched junction bases numbered 6, after V lost 6 bases and J lost 7 bases. This CDR3 has 13 amino acids. The germline V gene encodes CDR1 DFQATT and CDR2 SNEGSKA (reference sequence). CDR3 in amino acids: CSARGQGAGGYTF. The CDR3 region has the DNA TGCAGTGCCAGGGGACAGGGGGCCGGTGGCTACACCTTC.

The rearrangement joins TRBV5-4 to TRBJ2-7; D tentatively fits TRBD1 or TRBD2 (5 bases each). Germline V gene sequence: CDR1 SGHNT, CDR2 YYREEE (reference sequence). The CDR3 is 13 amino acids. V lost 4 bases, J lost 7 bases, and 15 bases lay in between. The CDR3 nucleotides are TGTGCCAGCAGCCCCCGGGACCAAGGGGAGCAGTACTTC. Translated, it gives CASSPRDQGEQYF.

The chain joins TRBV2 to TRBJ1-5, with D unclear. Germline CDR1 SNHLY, CDR2 FYNNEI. The CDR3 is 14 amino acids. V was clipped by 4 bases and J by 0 bases, with 7 bases between them. The CDR3 reads CASSAHPSNQPQHF. The CDR3 coding sequence is TGTGCCAGCAGTGCGCATCCTAGCAATCAGCCCCAGCATTTT.

This clonotype was counted a single time. The chain links TRBV2 to TRBJ1-5; 11 bases agree with TRBD1. Germline CDR1 and CDR2: SNHLY and FYNNEI. V lost 7 bases, J lost 2 bases, and 7 bases stayed unmatched. This CDR3 spans 16 amino acids. The CDR3 nucleotides are TGTGCCAGCACCGTGGACAGGGGGCCGGGCAATCAGCCCCAGCATTTT. Encoded protein: CASTVDRGPGNQPQHF.

This clonotype was observed a handful of times. The genes are TRBV15 and TRBJ1-2; D unclear. Germline CDR1 LNHNV, CDR2 YYDKDF (reference sequence). The V and J ends lost 0 bases and 0 bases respectively, with 8 bases between them. The CDR3 sequence is 15 residues long. The CDR3, as DNA: TGTGCCACCAGCAGAGAGTATGGGTCTAACTATGGCTACACCTTC. Translation gives CATSREYGSNYGYTF.

The rearrangement joins TRBV20-1 to TRBJ1-3; D gene unclear. Germline V CDR1 and CDR2: DFQATT, SNEGSKA (reference sequence). V shed 1 base and J shed 0 bases, with 4 bases lying between them. CDR3 length equals 13 residues. The CDR3 sequence: CSARAISGNTIYF. CDR3 nucleotides: TGCAGTGCTAGAGCCATCTCTGGAAACACCATATATTTT.

This rearrangement joins TRBV7-2 to TRBJ2-1, with 8 bases aligning to TRBD1. Germline assignment: CDR1 SGHTA and CDR2 FQGNSA. V was clipped by 3 bases and J by 8 bases; unmatched bases: 6. The CDR3 runs 14 residues. The CDR3 loop is CASSFWTGMDEQFF. The CDR3 bases are TGTGCCAGCAGCTTCTGGACAGGGATGGATGAGCAGTTCTTC.

V and J are TRBV18 and TRBJ1-6; the D is unclear. Germline V gene lookup returns CDR1 KGHSH and CDR2 LQKENI. This CDR3 is 15 amino acids long. Trimming took 1 base from V and 9 from J, leaving 13 bases between them. CDR3 nucleotides: TGTGCCAGCTCACCACAGAACCAGCAACTTTCACCCCTCCACTTT. Residues: CASSPQNQQLSPLHF.

The chain links TRBV19 to TRBJ2-5; the match to TRBD1 covers 10 bases. The V gene end was trimmed by 2 bases and the J gene end by 4 bases; junction bases not matched to a gene: 7. The CDR3 extends over 16 amino acids. CDR1 and CDR2 (germline): LNHDA, SQIVND (reference sequence). The CDR3 here is CASSIRQGARRETQYF. Here the CDR3 DNA reads TGTGCCAGTAGTATACGACAGGGGGCGCGCAGAGAGACCCAGTACTTC.

The V gene is TRBV6-2 or TRBV6-3, the J gene TRBJ2-6; unclear D gene. V was clipped by 7 bases and J by 3 bases, with 13 bases between them. CDR1 and CDR2 (germline): MNHEY, SVGEGT. CDR3 length equals 15 residues. CDR3 DNA: TGTGCCAGCACCGACCAGCTTGTTGGGGCCAACGTCCTGACTTTC. Its translation: CASTDQLVGANVLTF.

This chain links TRBV18 with TRBJ1-3; D possibly corresponds to TRBD1 (6 bases). V lost 2 bases to trimming and J lost 5 bases, with 16 bases between them. The CDR3 loop spans 16 amino acids. CDR1 and CDR2 from the germline V gene are KGHSH and LQKENI. CDR3 DNA: TGTGCCAGCTCACCAGACTCATCCGGACAGCGAAACACCATATATTTT. This codes for CASSPDSSGQRNTIYF. Full variable domain (outside the CDR3, taken from reference TRBV18 and TRBJ1-3): NAGVMQNPRHLVRRRGQEARLRCSPMKGHSHVYWYRQLPEEGLKFMVYLQKENIIDESGMPKERFSAEFPKEGPSILRIQQVVRGDSAAYFCASSPDSSGQRNTIYFGEGSWLTVV.

The chain joins TRBV2 to TRBJ2-1; no clear D. The CDR3 is 14 amino acids. Germline CDR1 and CDR2: SNHLY and FYNNEI. Between the trimmed V and J ends, which lost 1 base and 3 bases, there was a span of 7 bases. CDR3 nucleotides: TGTGCCAGCAGTGAAGACTCCAGCTACAATGAGCAGTTCTTC. Translated, it gives CASSEDSSYNEQFF.

The rearrangement joins TRBV30 to TRBJ1-5, with unresolved D. The CDR3 length is 13 residues. CDR1 is GTSNPN and CDR2 is SVGIG in the germline V gene (reference sequence). V lost 2 bases, J lost 0 bases, and 5 bases lay in between. The CDR3 here is CAWSKDSNQPQHF. The CDR3 DNA sequence: TGTGCCTGGAGTAAGGATAGCAATCAGCCCCAGCATTTT. The full variable domain, in which reference TRBV30 and TRBJ1-5 provide the parts outside the CDR3, is SQTIHQWPATLVQPVGSPLSLECTVEGTSNPNLYWYRQAAGRGLQLLFYSVGIGQISSEVPQNLSASRPQDRQFILSSKKLLLSDSGFYLCAWSKDSNQPQHFGDGTRLSIL.

The chain is built from TRBV5-4 and TRBJ2-5; D is perhaps TRBD1 or TRBD2 (6 bases each). The CDR3 is made up of 17 amino acids. Germline V gene lookup returns CDR1 SGHNT and CDR2 YYREEE (reference sequence). V was pared by 3 bases and J by 5 bases, with 23 bases between. The CDR3 DNA is TGTGCCAGCAGCTCAGGAGCTAAGGGGGGCTTGGCGGAGACCCAGTACTTC. This codes for CASSSGAKGGLAETQYF.

The genes are TRBV19 and TRBJ1-3; possible D gene TRBD1, 6 bases. Germline V gene lookup returns CDR1 LNHDA and CDR2 SQIVND (reference sequence). Trimming cost V 7 bases and J 2 bases, with 15 bases left between them. The CDR3 length is 15 residues. CDR3 protein: CASTLQGGAGNTIYF. CDR3 nucleotide sequence: TGTGCCAGTACCCTTCAAGGGGGGGCTGGAAACACCATATATTTT.

This clonotype turned up a few times. The chain carries TRBV12-5 and TRBJ1-1; D unresolved. Germline values: CDR1 LGHNT, CDR2 FRNRAP. Between the trimmed V and J ends, which lost 3 bases and 1 base, there was a span of 6 bases. There are 13 residues in the CDR3. The CDR3: CASGLAGNTEAFF. CDR3 bases: TGTGCTAGTGGTTTAGCAGGGAACACTGAAGCTTTCTTT.

There are a few counts of this clonotype. The chain links TRBV12-3 or TRBV12-4 to TRBJ1-2; 8 positions agree with TRBD1. CDR3 length: 13 amino acids. V was pared by 7 bases and J by 8 bases, with 9 bases of the junction left unmatched. The CDR3 DNA reads as TGTGCCAGCACCAAGGACAGGGTGGGCGGCTACACCTTC. Amino acid sequence: CASTKDRVGGYTF.

The chain joins TRBV9 to TRBJ2-3; D call uncertain. The V end lost 0 bases, the J end lost 0 bases, and 11 bases lay between the germline ends. Germline V gene lookup returns CDR1 SGDLS and CDR2 YYNGEE. This CDR3 has 16 amino acids. The CDR3 protein is CASSVGSWGSTDTQYF. The CDR3 region has the DNA TGTGCCAGCAGCGTAGGCTCTTGGGGAAGCACAGATACGCAGTATTTT. Combining the CDR3 with reference TRBV9 and TRBJ2-3 gives the whole variable domain DSGVTQTPKHLITATGQRVTLRCSPRSGDLSVYWYQQSLDQGLQFLIQYYNGEERAKGNILERFSAQQFPDLHSELNLSSLELGDSALYFCASSVGSWGSTDTQYFGPGTRLTVL.

The V and J genes are TRBV20-1 and TRBJ2-7; possible D gene TRBD2, 6 bases. Germline values: CDR1 DFQATT, CDR2 SNEGSKA (reference sequence). The CDR3 spans 16 residues. V dropped 3 bases and J dropped 4 bases, with 22 bases sitting between them. The CDR3 region has the DNA TGCAGTGCTAGGGCGGGGACTCCTCGCACCCCATACGAGCAGTACTTC. Its translation is CSARAGTPRTPYEQYF.

The chain's CDR3 is CASSLGRGGSYEQYF. The CDR3 coding sequence is TGTGCCAGCAGCTTAGGGCGGGGGGGCTCCTACGAGCAGTACTTC. V is TRBV7-9 and J is TRBJ2-7; TRBD2 matches at 9 bases. V trimming: 1 base; J trimming: 0 bases; junction bases outside the gene matches: 1. CDR3 length: 15 amino acids. Germline V gene lookup returns CDR1 SEHNR and CDR2 FQNEAQ (reference sequence).